The T cell receptor (beta chain) under discussion was sequenced for a study of T cell responses to AZD1222 COVID-19 vaccine. The method was immunoSEQ multiplex PCR; TCRdb's version includes in-frame clones alone and lacks a portion of them. Of over 70,000 clones in the sample, around 85% are singletons; the top ten hold about 20%. The CDR3 loop spans 14 amino acids. Per the germline V gene, CDR1 is MNHEY and CDR2 is SVGAGI. Trimming pared 5 bases from V and 5 bases from J, leaving 15 bases between. Study results and limitations: Regions 160-218 and 743-854 dominated among vaccine-associated CD4 TCRs spanning spike.

Comment on this clone: Its antigen remains unknown.

Sample: peripheral blood, taken on day 0 of AZD1222 vaccination. This sequence joins TRBV6-5 and TRBJ1-1, with D unclear. This clonotype was sampled from an adult in good health. The chain's CDR3 is CASSNPGGRTEAFF. Written as DNA, the CDR3 is TGTGCCAGCAGTAACCCCGGAGGGAGGACTGAAGCTTTCTTT.